The rows below give T cell receptor beta chains drawn from one sample of a study of T cell responses to AZD1222 COVID-19 vaccine. The protocol was immunoSEQ multiplex PCR, while the TCRdb copy is restricted to in-frame clones and leaves out a portion. The table has over 100,000 clones, roughly 90% seen once. Specimen: peripheral blood, collected on day 0 of AZD1222 vaccination. These receptors were obtained from an adult in good health. The CDR3 runs from the conserved cysteine through the conserved F or W. A D gene is named only where the DNA matches it firmly. Clone size appears in some rows only: once, few, many, or a class for an expanded clone.

CDR3 DNA	CDR3 protein	J gene	clone size	V gene	D gene
TGTGCCAGCAGCCGAGGACAGGTTTATGGCTACACCTTC	CASSRGQVYGYTF	TRBJ1-2	.	TRBV7-2	TRBD1
TGTGCCACCAGCAGAGATCTAGCGGGGTCCGGAGCTTTCTTT	CATSRDLAGSGAFF	TRBJ1-1	.	TRBV15	.
TGCGCCAGCAGCTTGGGGGGTTGGGGACAACAAGAGACCCAGTACTTC	CASSLGGWGQQETQYF	TRBJ2-5	.	TRBV5-1	.
TGCGCCAGCAGCCAAGAAGGAACAACGAACACTGAAGCTTTCTTT	CASSQEGTTNTEAFF	TRBJ1-1	.	TRBV4-1	.
TGCGCCAGCAGCCAGGGACAGGGGAATCAGCCCCAGCATTTT	CASSQGQGNQPQHF	TRBJ1-5	once	TRBV5-1	TRBD1
TGTGCCAGCAGCCCAGGGACCTCCAGGCCCCTCCACTTT	CASSPGTSRPLHF	TRBJ1-6	.	TRBV7-2	.
TGTGCCAGCAGTGACTCGGGACCGATGAACACTGAAGCTTTCTTT	CASSDSGPMNTEAFF	TRBJ1-1	once	TRBV6-5	.
TGTGCTAGTGGTTGGGGACTCCAAGACGAGCAGTACTTC	CASGWGLQDEQYF	TRBJ2-7	once	TRBV12-5	.
TGTGCCAGTCGGACAGGGGGTATTGGCTACACCTTC	CASRTGGIGYTF	TRBJ1-2	.	TRBV19	TRBD1
TGTGCCAGCTCACCAAGTCTACGGACCTCTGGAAACACCATATATTTT	CASSPSLRTSGNTIYF	TRBJ1-3	.	TRBV18	.
TGTGCCTGGAGTGTGCGGCGCAGGGCGATAACTGAAGCTTTCTTT	CAWSVRRRAITEAFF	TRBJ1-1	.	TRBV30	.
TGTGCCAGCAGCTCCGAGGGCGGGGGGTTCCAAGAGACCCAGTACTTC	CASSSEGGGFQETQYF	TRBJ2-5	.	TRBV7-2	TRBD2
TGTGCCAGCAGCAAAGCGACAGAGGACTATGGCTACACCTTC	CASSKATEDYGYTF	TRBJ1-2	.	TRBV9	.
TGCGCCAGCGCCCCCGGGTCGACAGGGCTGAACACTGAAGCTTTCTTT	CASAPGSTGLNTEAFF	TRBJ1-1	.	TRBV5-1	TRBD1
TGTGCCAGCAGCTCGGGACAGGGGGCGCGTAACACTGAAGCTTTCTTT	CASSSGQGARNTEAFF	TRBJ1-1	.	TRBV5-4	TRBD1
TGTGCCAGCAGACTGGGACAGGGGTCTGAAGCTTTCTTT	CASRLGQGSEAFF	TRBJ1-1	.	TRBV2	TRBD1
TGTGCCAGCAGCTTTAGTCGGGGGAGGCATGGCTACACCTTC	CASSFSRGRHGYTF	TRBJ1-2	.	TRBV5-6	.
TGTGCCAGCAGCGTAGGAGGACTAGCGGGGGGAATTAACACCGGGGAGCTGTTTTTT	CASSVGGLAGGINTGELFF	TRBJ2-2	once	TRBV9	TRBD2
TGTGCCAGCAGCTTAGCATCAGGGCAGCGCGCAGATACGCAGTATTTT	CASSLASGQRADTQYF	TRBJ2-3	.	TRBV11-2	.
TGTGCCAGTAGTATCGGGCAGGGAGTATACACTGAAGCTTTCTTT	CASSIGQGVYTEAFF	TRBJ1-1	.	TRBV19	.
TGTGCCAGCAGCTCCGCCTTGGGAGTCAGGAGCTACGAGCAGTACTTC	CASSSALGVRSYEQYF	TRBJ2-7	.	TRBV11-3	.
TGTGCCAGCAGCCAGACCGGTGGCAATCAGCCCCAGCATTTT	CASSQTGGNQPQHF	TRBJ1-5	.	TRBV3-1/TRBV3-2	.
TGTGCCAGTAGTTCCTGGACAGGGGCGTTATATTCACCCCTCCACTTT	CASSSWTGALYSPLHF	TRBJ1-6	.	TRBV19	TRBD1
TGTGCCAGCAGTTACGGGACAGGGCCTAACTATGGCTACACCTTC	CASSYGTGPNYGYTF	TRBJ1-2	.	TRBV6-5	TRBD1
TGTGCCAGCAGTGACGGGGCTGGGTATGGCTACACCTTC	CASSDGAGYGYTF	TRBJ1-2	.	TRBV6-1	.
TGTGCCAGCAGCTCAAACAGGGGGATGAACACTGAAGCTTTCTTT	CASSSNRGMNTEAFF	TRBJ1-1	.	TRBV7-9	TRBD1
TGTGCCAGTAGTAGGACGAGGGTGGGCACTGAAGCTTTCTTT	CASSRTRVGTEAFF	TRBJ1-1	once	TRBV19	.
TGTGCCTGGAGTGTACAAGCCAACACTGAAGCTTTCTTT	CAWSVQANTEAFF	TRBJ1-1	.	TRBV30	.
TGTGCCAGCAGCGTAGGAGACAGGGTATACATTTACAATGAGCAGTTCTTC	CASSVGDRVYIYNEQFF	TRBJ2-1	.	TRBV9	TRBD1
TGCGCCAGCAGCCAAGAATTCTGGGAGAGCAATCAGCCCCAGCATTTT	CASSQEFWESNQPQHF	TRBJ1-5	.	TRBV4-3	.